The present T cell receptor (beta chain) was sequenced within a study of blood T cell repertoires in COVID-19. Study as a whole: Samples of COVID-19 (acute and convalescent) were obtained from the United States, Italy and Spain. PBMCs, B-cell-depleted T cells, or T cells were the source of the cDNA or gDNA that made up the material.

Germline CDR1 reads SGHRS; CDR2 reads YFSETQ. The CDR3 sequence is 15 residues long. V was pared by 0 bases and J by 6 bases, with 6 bases of the junction left unmatched. Methods used by the authors: Estimation of nucleated cell counts was performed using reference gene primer amplification. Method: immunoSEQ multiplex PCR; TCRdb's copy keeps in-frame clones and lacks some. The DNA was the basis for D and trimming; V, J and clone size are from that table. Counted here are approximately 120,000 clones, more than 80% occurring once; the ten biggest clones make up approximately 1%. This sequence was found in a human donor in a cohort sampled during active COVID-19. Source material: peripheral blood. The V gene is TRBV5-1, the J gene TRBJ2-4; TRBD1 agrees at 7 bases. DNA for the CDR3: TGCGCCAGCAGCTTGGACCCAGCAGGGGGAAACATTCAGTACTTC. It yields the protein CASSLDPAGGNIQYF.